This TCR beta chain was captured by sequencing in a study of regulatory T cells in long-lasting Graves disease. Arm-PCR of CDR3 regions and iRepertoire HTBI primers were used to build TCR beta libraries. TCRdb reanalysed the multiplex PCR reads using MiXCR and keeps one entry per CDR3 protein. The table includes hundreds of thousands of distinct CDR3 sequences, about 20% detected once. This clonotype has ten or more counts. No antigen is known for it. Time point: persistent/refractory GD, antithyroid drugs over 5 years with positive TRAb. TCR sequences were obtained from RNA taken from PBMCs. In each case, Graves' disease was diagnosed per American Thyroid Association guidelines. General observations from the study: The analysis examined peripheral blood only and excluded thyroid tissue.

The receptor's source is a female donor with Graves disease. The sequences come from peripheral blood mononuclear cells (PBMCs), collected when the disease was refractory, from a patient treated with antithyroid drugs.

In nucleotides, the CDR3 is TGCAGTGCTTCCACTATCTTTAGCACCTACGAGCAGTACTTC. Its protein is CSASTIFSTYEQYF. The V and J genes are TRBV20-1 and TRBJ2-7; the D is unclear. Deletions cut 5 bases from V and 2 bases from J, with 16 bases between. CDR1 and CDR2 from the germline V gene are DFQATT and SNEGSKA (reference sequence). The CDR3 extends over 14 amino acids.